The 9 T cell receptor beta chains listed next were all sequenced from one sample in a study of T cells in narcolepsy. Using immunoSEQ multiplex PCR, the repertoire was profiled, and TCRdb retains in-frame clones only, with some absent. The table records fewer than 40,000 clones, less than 85% of them present only once. The material sequenced was CD45RA- memory CD4+ T cells from PBMCs. The receptors come from a human donor with narcolepsy.

The V call is TRBV23-1, the J call TRBJ1-6; D possibly corresponds to TRBD1 (6 bases). Being an ORF, TRBV23-1 has a function that is uncertain. This CDR3 has 15 residues. The V end was cut by 8 bases, the J end by 7 bases, with 18 bases between. The CDR3 sequence: CASARPGAGNSPLHF. The CDR3, as DNA: TGCGCCAGCGCCCGACCGGGGGCCGGAAATTCACCCCTCCACTTT.

The chain links TRBV7-9 to TRBJ2-3; TRBD1 matches 7 bases. Looked up from germline, CDR1 is SEHNR and CDR2 is FQNEAQ (reference sequence). This CDR3 has 14 residues. J gave up 0 bases and V 5 bases, and 2 bases lay outside the gene matches. CDR3 sequence (DNA): TGTGCCAGCAGCCAGACAGGGAGCACAGATACGCAGTATTTT. It codes for CASSQTGSTDTQYF.

The gene calls are TRBV9 and TRBJ1-2, with 11 bases that match TRBD1. The V segment lost 0 bases and the J segment 3 bases; nucleotides outside the gene matches: 10. CDR1 SGDLS and CDR2 YYNGEE come from the germline V gene. This CDR3 is 18 amino acids long. CDR3 in DNA: TGTGCCAGCAGCGTAGAGAGGACAGGGGGCCCGGTTCACTATGGCTACACCTTC. It specifies CASSVERTGGPVHYGYTF.

The chain recombines TRBV9 with TRBJ2-1; TRBD1 matches 10 bases. The CDR3 is 14 residues long. Trimming cost V 3 bases and J 8 bases; bases outside gene matches: 5. CDR1 and CDR2 from the germline V gene are SGDLS and YYNGEE. CDR3 sequence: CASSGTTGGHEQFF. CDR3 DNA sequence: TGTGCCAGCAGCGGGACGACAGGGGGCCATGAGCAGTTCTTC.

The chain is built from TRBV11-3 and TRBJ2-1; no clear D. The germline CDR1 and CDR2 sequences are SGHNT and YENEEA. This CDR3 is built from 9 residues. The CDR3 bases are TGTGCTCGTTACAATGAGCAGTTCTTC. Encoded protein: CARYNEQFF. Full variable domain (outside the CDR3, taken from reference TRBV11-3 and TRBJ2-1): EAGVVQSPRYKIIEKKQPVAFWCNPISGHNTLYWYLQNLGQGPELLIRYENEEAVDDSQLPKDRFSAERLKGVDSTLKIQPAELGDSAVYLCARYNEQFFGPGTRLTVL.

V is TRBV7-9 and J is TRBJ1-2; 9 bases map to TRBD1. The CDR3 covers 14 residues. J lost 7 bases, V lost 4 bases, and 7 bases had no gene match. The germline CDR1 and CDR2 sequences are SEHNR and FQNEAQ (reference sequence). CDR3 sequence (DNA): TGTGCCAGCAGCTCCGGGACAGGGTTTGGTGGCTACACCTTC. The encoded protein is CASSSGTGFGGYTF.

This chain links TRBV30 with TRBJ1-2; D perhaps matches TRBD1 (5 bases). The CDR3 runs 15 residues. The V gene lost 2 bases and the J gene lost 0 bases, with 13 bases spanning the gap. Germline V gene data show CDR1 as GTSNPN and CDR2 as SVGIG (reference sequence). This CDR3 reads CAWSLGTAANYGYTF. CDR3 nucleotides: TGTGCCTGGAGTCTAGGGACGGCCGCTAACTATGGCTACACCTTC.

J is TRBJ1-3 and V is TRBV29-1; D remains unclear. Trimming pared 4 bases from V and 1 base from J, leaving 14 bases between. Germline V lookup: CDR1 SQVTM, CDR2 ANQGSEA. The CDR3 length is 15 residues. Here the CDR3 reads CSVAGREGSGNTIYF. In DNA, the CDR3 is TGCAGCGTTGCCGGTAGGGAGGGTTCTGGAAACACCATATATTTT.

The chain has TRBV6-5 and TRBJ1-4; D might be TRBD1 (6 bases). The CDR3 consists of 12 residues. Germline V lookup: CDR1 MNHEY, CDR2 SVGAGI. Trimming took 10 bases from V and 7 from J, leaving 13 bases between them. The CDR3 spells CATRGRGEKLFF. The DNA of the CDR3 is TGTGCCACCAGGGGTAGGGGTGAAAAACTGTTTTTT.